The source of this T cell receptor beta chain is a study of T cell responses to AZD1222 COVID-19 vaccine. The V end lost 9 bases, the J end lost 0 bases, and 12 bases lay between the germline ends. Germline-derived CDR1 and CDR2 are SGHRS and YFSETQ. This CDR3 is built from 13 residues. Sequenced by immunoSEQ multiplex PCR; TCRdb stores in-frame clones only, minus some. Of around 100,000 clones listed, roughly 89% were seen once; the top ten hold more than 15%. Only one count was recorded for this clone. This sequence originates from an adult in good health. J is TRBJ1-1 and V is TRBV5-1; a weak D match, TRBD1 (6 bases). Sequenced here: peripheral blood, sampled on day 0 of AZD1222 vaccination. CDR3 DNA: TGCGCCACTTCACAGGGCGTGAACACTGAAGCTTTCTTT. Amino acids: CATSQGVNTEAFF. The complete variable domain, with remaining parts taken from reference TRBV5-1 and TRBJ1-1, reads KAGVTQTPRYLIKTRGQQVTLSCSPISGHRSVSWYQQTPGQGLQFLFEYFSETQRNKGNFPGRFSGRQFSNSRSEMNVSTLELGDSALYLCATSQGVNTEAFFGQGTRLTVV.